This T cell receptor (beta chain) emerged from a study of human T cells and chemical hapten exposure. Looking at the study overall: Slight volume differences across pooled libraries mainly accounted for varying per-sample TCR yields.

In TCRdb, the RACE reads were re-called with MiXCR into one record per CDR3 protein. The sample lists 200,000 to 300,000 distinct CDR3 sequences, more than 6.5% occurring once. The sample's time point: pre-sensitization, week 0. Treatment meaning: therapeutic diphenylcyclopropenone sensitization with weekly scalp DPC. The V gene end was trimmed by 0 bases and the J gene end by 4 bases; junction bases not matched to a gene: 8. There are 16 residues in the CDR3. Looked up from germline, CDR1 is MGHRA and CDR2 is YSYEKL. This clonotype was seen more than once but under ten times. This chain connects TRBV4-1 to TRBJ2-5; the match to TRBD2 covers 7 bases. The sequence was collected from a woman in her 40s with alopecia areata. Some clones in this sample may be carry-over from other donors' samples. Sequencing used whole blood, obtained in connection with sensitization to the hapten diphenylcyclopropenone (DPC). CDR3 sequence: CASSQDGAGRRETQYF. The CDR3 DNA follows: TGCGCCAGCAGCCAAGATGGAGCGGGACGGCGAGAGACCCAGTACTTC.